The clone carrying this TCR beta chain was counted at least ten times. Its antigen is undetermined. The same CDR3 is also encoded by other DNA sequences in this sample. Patients had received no treatment of any kind before thyroid surgery. The CDR3 runs to 13 residues. V was trimmed by 8 bases and J by 3 bases, leaving 13 bases between them. Germline V CDR1 and CDR2: LNHDA, SQIVND (reference sequence). This specimen comes from a study of metastatic and nonmetastatic thyroid tumors. Whole-study context: The comparison covered peripheral blood and tumor or nodule tissue in malignant and benign thyroid patients.

Original analysis: The distant-metastasis classifier for papillary thyroid cancer was built from CDR3 differences across clinicopathological groups. Via MiXCR, TCRdb re-called the PCR reads. Here the V and J calls rest on TCRdb's processing, not on the authors' analysis. The sample yields about 27,000 clones, approximately 15% seen once. Study outcomes and limitations: Benign nodules were reported to have significantly lower TCR beta diversity than malignant thyroid tumors, in blood and tumor.

V is TRBV19 and J is TRBJ1-1; D might be TRBD1 (6 bases). Sequenced: blood. This receptor was obtained from a male donor with papillary thyroid cancer or a benign thyroid nodule (not recorded which). Some clones in this sample may be carry-over from other donors' samples. CDR3 bases: TGTGCCAGTGGGGGCAGTGAGGACACTGAAGCTTTCTTT. Its translation is CASGGSEDTEAFF. Combining the CDR3 with reference TRBV19 and TRBJ1-1 gives the whole variable domain DGGITQSPKYLFRKEGQNVTLSCEQNLNHDAMYWYRQDPGQGLRLIYYSQIVNDFQKGDIAEGYSVSREKKESFPLTVTSAQKNPTAFYLCASGGSEDTEAFFGQGTRLTVV.